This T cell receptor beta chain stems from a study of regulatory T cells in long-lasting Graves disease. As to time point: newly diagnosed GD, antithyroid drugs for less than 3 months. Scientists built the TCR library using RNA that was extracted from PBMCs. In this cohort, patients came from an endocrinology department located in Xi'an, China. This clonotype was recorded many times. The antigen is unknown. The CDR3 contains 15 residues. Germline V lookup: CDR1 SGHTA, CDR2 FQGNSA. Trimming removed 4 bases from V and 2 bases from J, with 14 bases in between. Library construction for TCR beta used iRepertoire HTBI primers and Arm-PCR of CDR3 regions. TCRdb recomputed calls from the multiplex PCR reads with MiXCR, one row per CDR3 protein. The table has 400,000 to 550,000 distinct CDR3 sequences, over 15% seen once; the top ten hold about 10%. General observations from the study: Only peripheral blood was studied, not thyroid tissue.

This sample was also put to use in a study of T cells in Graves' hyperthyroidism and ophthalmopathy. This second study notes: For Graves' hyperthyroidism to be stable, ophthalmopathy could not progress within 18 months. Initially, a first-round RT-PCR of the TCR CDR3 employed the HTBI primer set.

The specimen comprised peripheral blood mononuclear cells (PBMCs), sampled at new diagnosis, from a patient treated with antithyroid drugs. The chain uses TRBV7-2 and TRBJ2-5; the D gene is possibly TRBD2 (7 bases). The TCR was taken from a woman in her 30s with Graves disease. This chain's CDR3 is CASSSKRDTQETQYF. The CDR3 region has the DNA TGTGCCAGCAGCTCGAAGCGGGACACTCAAGAGACCCAGTACTTC. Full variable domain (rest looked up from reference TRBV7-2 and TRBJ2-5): GAGVSQSPSNKVTEKGKDVELRCDPISGHTALYWYRQSLGQGLEFLIYFQGNSAPDKSGLPSDRFSAERTGGSVSTLTIQRTQQEDSAVYLCASSSKRDTQETQYFGPGTRLLVL.